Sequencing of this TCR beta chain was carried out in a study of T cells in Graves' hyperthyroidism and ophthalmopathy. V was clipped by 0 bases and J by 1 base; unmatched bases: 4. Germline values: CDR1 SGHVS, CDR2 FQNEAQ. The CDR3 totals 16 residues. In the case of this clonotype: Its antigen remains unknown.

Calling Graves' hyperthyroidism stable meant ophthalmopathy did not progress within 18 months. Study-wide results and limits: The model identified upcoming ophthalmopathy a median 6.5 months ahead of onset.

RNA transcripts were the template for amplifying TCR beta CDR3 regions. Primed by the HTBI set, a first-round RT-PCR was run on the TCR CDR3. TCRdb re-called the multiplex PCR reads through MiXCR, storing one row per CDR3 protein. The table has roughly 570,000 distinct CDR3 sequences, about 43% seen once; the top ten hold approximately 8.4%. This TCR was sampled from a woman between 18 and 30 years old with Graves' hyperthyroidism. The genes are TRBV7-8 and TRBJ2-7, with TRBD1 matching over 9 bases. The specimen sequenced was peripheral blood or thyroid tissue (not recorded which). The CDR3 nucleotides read TGTGCCAGCAGCTTAGCGCATGGACAGGGGTCCTACGAGCAGTACTTC. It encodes CASSLAHGQGSYEQYF.